This TCR beta chain was retrieved from a study of T cells after yellow fever vaccination. Concerning this clonotype itself: Antigen specificity is unknown.

Study conclusions and caveats: FACS-sorted repertoires might harbor abundant contaminating clonotypes from the bulk population. The booster saw the reappearance of most primary-vaccination clones (approximately 97% CD4, 80% to 90% CD8). A faster peak, day 5 versus 15, was reached by the weaker secondary response.

CDR3 length: 15 amino acids. TCRdb used MiXCR to reprocess the 5' RACE reads, holding one entry per CDR3 protein. Among some 290,000 distinct CDR3 sequences listed, about 10% were seen once. This sample comprised CD4+ T cells sorted from PBMCs, obtained 45 days after the yellow fever booster vaccination. This sequence joins TRBV1 and TRBJ2-3; the table calls TRBD2, which could not be checked here. TRBV1 is tagged as a pseudogene. The receptor's source is a man aged 18-30 years who received the YFV17D yellow fever vaccine. The CDR3 sequence is CTSSPLPGLKDTQYF. The CDR3 nucleotides are TGCACCAGCAGCCCTTTACCGGGACTAAAAGATACGCAGTATTTT.